This TCR beta chain stems from a study of CD8 T cells in ankylosing spondylitis. This clonotype came up a few times. A quantitative 5'-RACE method, one with molecular barcodes, was used to make TCR beta libraries. Each CDR3 protein is one row after TCRdb ran MiXCR on the 5' RACE reads. Of 310,000 or so distinct CDR3 sequences in the sample, about 20% are singletons; the top ten hold roughly 7.4%. CDR3 size: 14 residues. Trimming removed 7 bases from V and 7 bases from J, with 14 bases in between. The sequence was collected from a male donor with ankylosing spondylitis or in good health (not recorded which). The chain employs TRBV12-3 or TRBV12-4 and TRBJ1-6; no clear D gene. The specimen was blood, either unsorted or a sorted T cell fraction (not recorded which). The DNA for the CDR3 is TGTGCCAGCAACCCCGGAGGCGGCAATTCACCCCTCCACTTT. This codes for CASNPGGGNSPLHF.